This T cell receptor beta chain was sequenced in a study of blood T cells in healthy people across ages. The table lists this clonotype with many counts. Germline values: CDR1 MNHEY, CDR2 SMNVEV (reference sequence). Unmatched junction bases numbered 7, after V lost 6 bases and J lost 8 bases. The length of the CDR3 is 14 residues. A J-beta primer mix and a sample-barcoded 5' primer were used in a second PCR of about 7 to 12 cycles. TCRdb reprocessed the 5' RACE reads via MiXCR and lists one record per CDR3 protein. The sample lists around 1,700,000 distinct CDR3 sequences, roughly 30% occurring once.

Sequencing was performed on blood. This sequence was found in a woman aged 30 to 39 in good health. V gene TRBV27 combines with J gene TRBJ2-4; 10 nucleotides align to TRBD1. The CDR3 sequence is CASRIRQGAYIQYF. CDR3 coding DNA: TGTGCCAGCAGGATCAGACAGGGGGCATACATTCAGTACTTC.